This T cell receptor beta chain appears in the sequencing data of a study of blood T cells in healthy people across ages (dated by TCRdb to the mid-2010s). For the study in its entirety: In model experiments, roughly one uniquely barcoded TCR beta cDNA molecule per two T cells was captured by template switching. Age-related changes in TCR beta repertoire diversity were measured in the study by deep sequencing normalized with unique cDNA molecular identifiers. Donors were grouped into four age groups: young (average roughly 17 years), middle-aged (around 39), aged (about 60) and long-lived (about 82). Two additional independent replicas of 1 million unique cDNA reads from the same blood draw were analyzed for two donors (one aged 18 to 30 and one aged 80 or older). To avoid experimental bias, donors of different ages were spread randomly across the sequencing lanes. Study-level results and caveats: The long-lived group showed more naive CD4+ T cells, fewer expanded clones and increased TCR diversity than the aged group, suggesting age selection. There was a strong correlation between observed TCR beta diversity and the percentage of naive T cells measured by flow cytometry. The CMV infection status of donors was not known, potentially confounding age-related changes in expanded clonotypes. Estimates of total diversity based on one million sequenced T cells were regarded as lower bounds and as underestimates. Conclusive comparison of naive and antigen-experienced compartments was prevented by the profiling of bulk unsorted PBMCs. As age increased, observed TCR beta diversity per million T cells dropped in a roughly linear way, and a significant reduction was already evident by age 40.

Receptor libraries were prepared by 5' RACE. Data came from an Illumina HiSeq 2500. The second PCR ran for roughly 7 to 11 cycles and used a J-beta primer mix along with a sample-barcoded 5' primer. A template-switch 5' adaptor carrying 12 random nucleotides introduced a unique molecular identifier onto each TCR beta cDNA molecule. Each sample yielded at least 2.5 million CDR3-containing paired-end reads. First-strand cDNA was synthesized from all RNA with the Mint cDNA synthesis kit, primed by a TRBC-specific oligonucleotide. Following uracil-DNA glycosylase treatment, all cDNA underwent a first 18-cycle PCR with the universal primers M1SS and BC2_uni_R. The paper's processing steps were these. Normalization of each sample was performed by random selection of 1 million high-quality reads, each carrying a distinct molecular identifier. Reads with shared molecular identifiers were discarded instead of being binned into consensus sequences. MiTCR, with a Q25 quality threshold and the strictest error-elimination algorithm, was used for CDR3 identification, clonotype clustering and error correction. A nonparametric unseen species model with Euler transformation was used to estimate lower-bound total TCR beta diversity. TCRdb itself trimmed the public reads at Q25 with fastp, ran MiXCR and retained productive beta chains. A single entry per CDR3 protein holds the most common genes and DNA from its merged rows. TCRdb's processing, not the authors' own work, is the source of the V and J calls. Counted in this sample were roughly 900,000 distinct CDR3 sequences; around 46% of them appeared once. The ten top clones hold roughly 12% of the sample.

This clonotype was found a few times. The clone's antigen remains unknown. It has no much larger one-base neighbor in the sample; base qualities were not kept. The roughly 42 donors, aged about 6 to 95 years, were systemically healthy Caucasian individuals from Russia. Ten milliliters of peripheral blood were drawn from each donor into EDTA-treated Vacutainer tubes. Ficoll-Paque density-gradient centrifugation was used to isolate PBMCs, with at least 6 million obtained per sample. Total RNA, at least 6 micrograms per sample, was extracted from PBMCs with Trizol reagent. For every donor, an aliquot of PBMCs went through flow cytometry to measure the percentages of naive CD45RAhigh/CD27high T cells. CDR1 and CDR2, per the germline V gene, are SGHRS and YFSETQ. V is cut by 2 bases and J by 4 bases, and the space between the germline ends is 13 bases. Reading from cysteine to phenylalanine, the CDR3 counts 15 amino acids. Only CDR3 DNA remains: 45 bases, in frame from the first base.

The receptor comes from a man younger than 45 in good health. The sequence is built from TRBV5-1 and TRBJ2-1; the D segment could be TRBD2, given 6 matching bases. Sequencing was carried out using blood. CDR3 loop: CASSLGGAVYNEQFF. The DNA sequence is as follows: TGCGCCAGCAGCTTAGGCGGGGCGGTATACAATGAGCAGTTCTTC.